One T cell receptor (beta chain) is described in this entry. The sample holds other DNA sequences that translate to the same CDR3. Profiled with immunoSEQ multiplex PCR; TCRdb holds only in-frame clones, not every one. The table includes around 63,000 clones, approximately 90% detected once. These data come from a study of T cell changes during pregnancy in multiple sclerosis. Germline CDR1 is MGHDK and CDR2 is SYGVNS. This CDR3 contains 14 residues. Trimming shortened V by 5 bases and J by 4 bases, and 12 bases separated the two germline ends. This receptor was identified in a female donor in good health, enrolled as a control in a pregnancy study. This sample comprised peripheral blood, obtained in the third trimester of pregnancy. The chain recombines TRBV25-1 with TRBJ1-3; D might be TRBD1 (5 bases). The CDR3: CASSKGLEGNTIYF. For the CDR3, the DNA is TGTGCCAGCAGTAAGGGGCTTGAGGGAAACACCATATATTTT.